Each of the 4 T cell receptor beta chains below was sequenced from the same sample in a study of brain T cells in children with intractable seizures. Repertoires were generated with immunoSEQ multiplex PCR, while TCRdb's copy carries only in-frame clones and drops some. The repertoire includes about 41,000 clones, 75% to 95% of them detected once, and 5% to 7.5% sits in the top ten. Here the sequenced sample was peripheral blood, taken at surgery. The source is a girl aged 2-10 years with tuberous sclerosis and intractable seizures.

This chain joins TRBV7-6 and TRBJ2-7; 8 bases are a match to TRBD1. CDR3 length: 17 residues. Germline V gives CDR1 SGHVS, CDR2 FNYEAQ. Trimming cost V 4 bases and J 2 bases; bases outside gene matches: 13. CDR3 nucleotide sequence: TGTGCCAGCAGCTCTAAAAGAAAGGACAGGGTCCCCTACGAGCAGTACTTC. Residues: CASSSKRKDRVPYEQYF.

This chain links TRBV3-1 (or the pseudogene TRBV3-2) with TRBJ2-1, with 9 bases that match TRBD2. The length of the CDR3 is 19 residues. From germline, CDR1 is LGHDT and CDR2 YNNKEL (reference sequence). V trimming: 4 bases; J trimming: 5 bases; junction bases outside the gene matches: 18. The CDR3 DNA is TGTGCCAGCAGCCTAAGTTACTGGGAGCGGGGGGCCCTTAACAATGAGCAGTTCTTC. It is translated as CASSLSYWERGALNNEQFF.

The chain recombines TRBV7-2 with TRBJ2-1; 9 bases map to TRBD2. This CDR3 contains 15 residues. Trimming cost V 3 bases and J 9 bases; bases outside gene matches: 9. Looked up from germline, CDR1 is SGHTA and CDR2 is FQGNSA. In DNA, the CDR3 is TGTGCCAGCAGCTTGGGGCTAGCGGGGACAATTGAGCAGTTCTTC. This encodes CASSLGLAGTIEQFF.

The chain carries TRBV5-1 and TRBJ1-2; a possible D gene is TRBD1 (5 bases). V was trimmed by 1 base and J by 5 bases, leaving 9 bases between them. Germline V gene data show CDR1 as SGHRS and CDR2 as YFSETQ. The CDR3 runs to 13 residues. The DNA for the CDR3 is TGCGCCAGCAGCTTGAGCAGGGATTATGGCTACACCTTC. This encodes CASSLSRDYGYTF.